This T cell receptor (beta chain) was found in a study of Graves' ophthalmopathy and Graves' hyperthyroidism. The germline gives CDR1 LNHDA, CDR2 SQIVND (reference sequence). There are 14 residues in the CDR3. With V trimmed by 6 bases and J by 6 bases, 8 bases remained unmatched. This clonotype was seen repeatedly, ten times or more. RNA transcripts yielded amplified TCR beta CDR3 regions. A first-round RT-PCR used HTBI primers, followed by a second-round multiplex PCR. TCRdb analysed the multiplex PCR reads with MiXCR anew, one entry per CDR3 protein. The sample records about 620,000 distinct CDR3 sequences, 22% being singletons.

The clonotype comes from a woman aged 18-35 years with stable Graves' hyperthyroidism. Some clones in this sample may be carry-over from other donors' samples. The V and J genes are TRBV19 and TRBJ2-7; 10 bases line up with TRBD1. The sequencing input was peripheral blood. The CDR3 sequence: CASRSGTGELEQYF. Here the CDR3 DNA reads TGTGCCAGTAGATCCGGGACAGGGGAGCTCGAGCAGTACTTC.